These T cell receptor beta chains were read from a single sample in a study of blood T cell repertoires in COVID-19. Data came from immunoSEQ multiplex PCR; TCRdb stores just in-frame clones and leaves some out. Counted here are about 61,000 clones, around 77% occurring once; the ten biggest clones make up roughly 22%. The material sequenced was peripheral blood. The source is an elderly man with active or convalescent COVID-19. Each CDR3 is given with its conserved first and last residue. The D gene is left open where the match is weak. For some rows the clone size is stated as once, few or many, or as a class when expanded; others skip it.

CDR3 DNA,CDR3 protein,D gene,J gene,V gene,clone size
TGTGCCAGCAGCAGGGGACAGGGCTACGAGCAGTACTTC,CASSRGQGYEQYF,TRBD1,TRBJ2-7,TRBV5-5,.
TGTGCCAGCAGTGCCGGGTCCAACACCGGGGAGCTGTTTTTT,CASSAGSNTGELFF,.,TRBJ2-2,TRBV2,.
TGTGCCAGCAGCGTAGTAAGGAGGGGCGGGCAGCTGTTTTTT,CASSVVRRGGQLFF,.,TRBJ2-2,TRBV9,.
TGTGCCAGCAGCTTGGGTCAGGGGCTCCCTGGAAACACCATATATTTT,CASSLGQGLPGNTIYF,.,TRBJ1-3,TRBV5-4,many
TGTGCCAGCAGCTTGCTTCGGGTGCATGAGCAGTTCTTC,CASSLLRVHEQFF,.,TRBJ2-1,TRBV5-4,.
TGTGCCAGCAGCTTAAGGGACGGGGGGAACGGGGCCCAGTACTTC,CASSLRDGGNGAQYF,TRBD2,TRBJ2-5,TRBV7-8,.
TGTGCCAGTGGCTTTTTGGGGGGCTCCTACAATGAGCAGTTCTTC,CASGFLGGSYNEQFF,.,TRBJ2-1,TRBV2,.
TGCGCCAGCAGCCAATCTAGGGGGCGTACGCAGTATTTT,CASSQSRGRTQYF,TRBD1,TRBJ2-3,TRBV4-3,.
TGTGCCAGCATGGACAGGGCTTTCATCTATGAGCAGTTCTTC,CASMDRAFIYEQFF,TRBD1,TRBJ2-1,TRBV7-9,.
TGTGCCAGTAGTATAGCGGCGTCTAGCGGGAGCATCTTCGTTGAGCAGTACTTC,CASSIAASSGSIFVEQYF,TRBD2,TRBJ2-7,TRBV19,.
TGTGCCTGGAGGAGTATTGAGAACAGACCCGCTTTCTTT,CAWRSIENRPAFF,.,TRBJ1-1,TRBV30,.
TGTGCCTGGAGTAACAGGGCGAATCAGCCCCAGCATTTT,CAWSNRANQPQHF,.,TRBJ1-5,TRBV30,many
TGTGCCAGCAGGGGGGTTGGACAGAACTTCGAGCAGTACTTC,CASRGVGQNFEQYF,.,TRBJ2-7,TRBV28,.
TGTGCCAGCACCCTCCTAGTTGCGGATACGCAGTATTTT,CASTLLVADTQYF,.,TRBJ2-3,TRBV7-9,once
TGTGCCAGTAGTGACCCAGGGGGACGGAACGAGCAGTACTTC,CASSDPGGRNEQYF,TRBD1,TRBJ2-7,TRBV19,.
TGTGCCAGCAGTAGGGCCGGGACAGGGGCATGGAACACTGAAGCTTTCTTT,CASSRAGTGAWNTEAFF,TRBD1,TRBJ1-1,TRBV7-8,.
TGCACCAGCAGCCGACATACAGGGTGGCGGGAGTTAGGAGCGTCGAATGAGCAGTTCTTC,CTSSRHTGWRELGASNEQFF,.,TRBJ2-1,TRBV1,.
TGCGCCAGCAGCCTGCGCTGGGCGGGAAACGAGAATGAGCAGTTCTTC,CASSLRWAGNENEQFF,.,TRBJ2-1,TRBV4-1,.
TGTGCCAGTAGAGCAGAGCCGGGACAATTGAACACTGAAGCTTTCTTT,CASRAEPGQLNTEAFF,.,TRBJ1-1,TRBV19,once
TGTGCCAGCAGCTTAACGGGTTCGGAGGGGGCATACAATGAGCAGTTCTTC,CASSLTGSEGAYNEQFF,.,TRBJ2-1,TRBV7-3,.
TGTGCCAGCAGCTTAGGGCCTACCTCCTACGAGCAGTACTTC,CASSLGPTSYEQYF,.,TRBJ2-7,TRBV7-3,.
TGTGCCAGTAGTCGACAGGAGAGCTACGAGCAGTACTTC,CASSRQESYEQYF,.,TRBJ2-7,TRBV19,few
TGTGCCAGCGCTGACAGGGGAAACACCATATATTTT,CASADRGNTIYF,.,TRBJ1-3,TRBV2,.
TGCGCCAGCAGCCAAGATCACGGGGAAAACATTCAGTACTTC,CASSQDHGENIQYF,.,TRBJ2-4,TRBV4-3,.
TGTGCCAGTAGTATACAAACGGCAGATACGCAGTATTTT,CASSIQTADTQYF,.,TRBJ2-3,TRBV19,.
TGTGCCAGCTCATCGGGACAGGGCGGGAACACCGGGGAGCTGTTTTTT,CASSSGQGGNTGELFF,TRBD1,TRBJ2-2,TRBV18,.
TGTGCCAGCAGCTTAGAGGCTGAGGGGACAGGGGTGACCGGGGAGCTGTTTTTT,CASSLEAEGTGVTGELFF,TRBD1,TRBJ2-2,TRBV7-6,.
TGCGCCAGCAGCTTGGCGGTAGCGAACACTGAAGCTTTCTTT,CASSLAVANTEAFF,.,TRBJ1-1,TRBV5-1,.
TGTGCCACCGAAGCGGGAGGAACCTACAATGAGCAGTTCTTC,CATEAGGTYNEQFF,TRBD2,TRBJ2-1,TRBV11-2,.
TGTGCCAGCAGGAGACTAGCGGACTCCTACAATGAGCAGTTCTTC,CASRRLADSYNEQFF,TRBD2,TRBJ2-1,TRBV28,few
TGTGCCAGCGAACGGGGGACCTCCTACGAGCAGTACTTC,CASERGTSYEQYF,.,TRBJ2-7,TRBV28,.
TGTGCCAGCTCAAGACAGGACCAAGAGACCCAGTACTTC,CASSRQDQETQYF,.,TRBJ2-5,TRBV18,.
TGTGCCACCAGCAGGGACTTCCAAGAGACCCAGTACTTC,CATSRDFQETQYF,.,TRBJ2-5,TRBV15,.
TGCAGCGTGGACAGGGGACTTTTGGGCGAGCAGTACTTC,CSVDRGLLGEQYF,TRBD1,TRBJ2-7,TRBV29-1,.
TGTGCCAGCAGCTTAGAACGGGGATTGCAGTACTTC,CASSLERGLQYF,.,TRBJ2-7,TRBV7-9,.
TGTGCCAGCAGCGGTACTGGGCGGGAGAACACCGGGGAGCTGTTTTTT,CASSGTGRENTGELFF,.,TRBJ2-2,TRBV9,once
TGTGCCAGTAATTCCGCGGGTCCCCGAGGAAACACCATATATTTT,CASNSAGPRGNTIYF,.,TRBJ1-3,TRBV19,.